The entry below describes one T cell receptor beta chain. This CDR3 spans 18 amino acids. Authors' methods: Quantification of nucleated cells was approximated via reference gene primer amplification. Assay used: immunoSEQ multiplex PCR; TCRdb lists only in-frame clones, some missing. Clone size and the V and J calls come from that table; the DNA yielded D and trimming. The repertoire holds fewer than 200,000 clones, approximately 87% seen once, with nearly 4.5% in the top ten. Participants reported their clinical history, and cohort assignment relied on those reports. Each recovered donor of Cohort 3 presented with two negative PCRs, clearance, or symptom resolution. The data stem from a study of blood T cell repertoires in COVID-19. Study-wide background: In each case, the material was cDNA or gDNA derived from T cells, B-cell-depleted T cells, or PBMCs.

This chain joins TRBV7-5 and TRBJ1-3. TRBV7-5 is listed as a pseudogene. Sequencing was carried out using PBMCs or T cells enriched from blood (not recorded which). The sequence derives from a woman between 50 and 59 years old who had recovered from COVID-19. The CDR3 is CVRSLAPERALSGNTIYF. CDR3 DNA sequence: TGTGTCAGAAGCTTAGCTCCGGAGCGGGCCCTCTCTGGAAACACCATATATTTT.